This T cell receptor beta chain was documented in a study of cytomegalovirus exposure and HLA in healthy donors (dated by TCRdb to about 2017). About the full investigation: An earlier analysis of some 550 of the donors reported 250 to 300 Gb of sequence data and 100 million to 130 million unique TCR beta sequences from roughly 180 million T cells. An early release that covered approximately 600 HLA-typed donors contained approximately 300 gigabases of sequencing data and 75 million to 100 million unique TCR sequences. Of the roughly 410 genotyped donors, roughly 80% were placed in the genetic ancestry cluster associated with self-reported Caucasian donors. The study aimed to test whether signatures of past pathogen exposure could be identified by cataloging public T cell receptors. The study profiled the T cell repertoires of under 850 subjects by immunosequencing and related them to cytomegalovirus serostatus. Besides the first cohort of roughly 660 subjects, a separate validation cohort made up of roughly 130 different subjects was used. High-throughput TCR immunosequencing, statistical association of individual TCRs with disease status, and machine learning were combined to predict cytomegalovirus infection status. A later analysis re-examined previously published TCR beta repertoires from several hundred donors and added high-resolution HLA genotyping to investigate patterns of TCR occurrence. The later analysis used no new phenotypic data to find candidate immune exposures, relying instead on TCR beta sequences and their occurrence across donors. An earlier analysis of 587 of the donors applied high-throughput TCR beta sequencing to assess whether each TCR beta V gene segment acted as functional or pseudogenic. Donor age, sex, ethnicity and CMV serostatus were collected together with the repertoire data. A later genetic analysis used genome-wide SNP genotypes for about 60% of the roughly 700 donors, treating that subset as a discovery cohort. Every repertoire in the discovery cohort had been generated on one and the same sequencing platform. HLA typing included class I and class II loci at four-digit resolution. Typing coverage differed by locus: A, B, C, DRB1 and DQB1 were typed in roughly 620-630 donors, DQA1 in about 500, DPA1 in some 600, and DPB1 in 450 to 490. Four or five DR-DQ haplotypes were handled as single units for association and clustering because linkage in the cohort was strong. Among a few hundred genotyped donors of the cohort, an average of 235,054 unique TCR beta nucleotide sequences were sequenced per donor, roughly a sixth of them non-productive. General study outcomes and caveats: According to a later analysis, TCR association rates differed among HLA loci, with DRB1 alleles showing the most associated TCRs and HLA-C alleles showing the fewest. Strong co-occurrence of HLA alleles, especially DR and DQ, made assigning TCR associations to individual alleles difficult. The study gave a list of about 170 TCR beta chains associated with cytomegalovirus. A further reported finding was that TCR beta sequences accurately predicted the HLA-A and HLA-B alleles for most subjects in the first cohort. The classifier was reported to diagnose cytomegalovirus status with high specificity and sensitivity in both the original and validation cohorts. A later analysis reported that several top co-occurrence clusters appeared linked to parvovirus B19, influenza, CMV and Epstein-Barr virus. A group of highly shared sequence variants was considered likely to be a technical artifact of the sequencing pipeline. In an earlier analysis of more than 450 of the donors, most TCR beta V segments were observed in productive rearrangements about 90% or about 30% of the time, broadly matching IMGT annotations. A later genetic analysis reported fewer N-insertions in productive TCRs among donors in an Asian-associated ancestry cluster than the roughly 700-donor mean. Correlated functional status among segregating V segments might reflect linkage disequilibrium, but an unknown experimental factor could not be ruled out. Some IMGT-functional V segments, including TRBV6-2 and TRBV6-3, could not be told apart with the 87-base-pair reads, so those segments were excluded. This cohort had only TCR beta chains sequenced, and the lack of alpha or paired-chain data limited which features could be detected. In a later analysis, HLA-associated TCR beta chains showed more clonal expansion and lower generation probabilities than non-associated chains that were equally common. At a false discovery rate of 0.05, a later analysis linked under 20,000 TCR beta sequences to specific HLA alleles. The authors suggested that the approach could potentially be generalized to other disease states and immunological phenotypes. In vitro tests confirmed that a few of the cytomegalovirus-associated TCR beta chains recognize cytomegalovirus antigens. Because HLA typing was missing for some donors at each locus, association tests included only the typed subset. A later genetic analysis associated a missense DCLRE1C variant with V-gene and J-gene trimming of TCR beta chains, and an independent cohort replicated the association. Most TCR sequences were observed very rarely across donors, whereas some public TCRs were present in many individuals. Over 15 rarely observed V segments, including chromosome 9 orphons, were excluded from the earlier analysis of about 500 of the donors because counts were too low. The only immune exposure information available for the cohort was CMV serostatus. In a later analysis, most CMV-associated TCR beta chains were found to appear HLA-restricted, with HLA associations seemingly driven largely by CMV exposure. Presence/absence analyses assumed roughly uniform sequencing depth across donors, an assumption that may not hold.

Libraries came from the immunoSEQ multiplex PCR assay. For the multiplex PCR, a mixture combining 60 forward primers for TCR Vbeta segments and 13 reverse primers for TCR Jbeta segments was used. A multiplex PCR assay on genomic DNA amplified the CDR3 region of rearranged TCR beta genes. Amplified TCR beta libraries were sequenced as 87-base-pair reads on the Illumina HiSeq System. As for the original processing: A later analysis tallied 75 million to 85 million unique TCR beta chains across the 666 repertoires, and around 12 million of those chains were shared by two or more donors. Raw reads were error-corrected and collapsed into unique sequences by a nearest-neighbor algorithm in which closely related sequences were merged to remove PCR and sequencing errors. To assign V, D and J gene segments, CDR3 sequences were aligned to IMGT reference sequences. For a sequence to be retained, at least a six-nucleotide match to both a V gene segment and a J gene segment was required. A rearrangement counted as productive if the CDR3 had no stop codons and remained in frame with V and J, and every other rearrangement counted as non-productive. Following IMGT convention, CDR3 was defined as the stretch from the second conserved V-encoded cysteine to the conserved J-encoded phenylalanine. Sequences without an unambiguous match to a single V gene segment were excluded from the earlier analysis of approximately 600 of the donors. In an earlier analysis of a few hundred of the donors, V segments were called functional above 56.7% productive rearrangements and were called segregating when the between-donor standard deviation exceeded 5%. A statistical classification framework was built for diagnosing cytomegalovirus status from the catalog of TCR beta chain sequences. V and J gene assignment, in a later analysis, came from comparing TCR nucleotide sequences with IMGT/GENE-DB human TR gene sequences. In a later analysis, CDR3 sequences and most-parsimonious VDJ recombination scenarios were assigned using the TCRdist pipeline. A later analysis defined each TCR beta chain by its CDR3 amino acid sequence plus V-gene family, and excluded reads lacking a unique V-gene family. In a later analysis, 500 to 650 highly shared, low-generation-probability nucleotide sequences were removed to address suspected cross-contamination and a sequencing artifact. In a later analysis, a clonal expansion index for each public chain was calculated from normalized within-repertoire ranks of inferred template counts. Generation probabilities in a later analysis came from a VDJ recombination model fitted to out-of-frame rearrangements, and those results were checked against IGoR. In a later analysis, hypergeometric tests were used to score TCR-TCR, TCR-HLA and TCR-CMV co-occurrence, with a repertoire-size bias correction applied to TCR pairs. To estimate false discovery rates, a later analysis permuted the HLA or CMV assignments 20 times. A later analysis grouped co-occurring TCRs with DBSCAN, adding TCRdist sequence similarity when clustering within HLA-allele-positive subsets. Co-occurrence clustering excluded repertoires with fewer than 30,000 or more than 120,000 public chains, plus five with anomalous nucleotide sharing. Held by TCRdb, this immuneACCESS table contains in-frame sequences only and omits some clones. Under half of the omission traces to an unresolved V gene where checked; the cause of the rest is unknown. That table is the source of V, J and clone size, and D and trimming were worked out from the DNA. This sample's listing comprises 75,000 to 85,000 clones. About 0.6% of the sample rests with the top ten.

The cohort was made up of several hundred healthy bone marrow donors. All cohort members were sampled while nominally healthy, although unrecorded immune exposures were likely present. The donor was CMV seronegative and was included in the group of a few hundred seronegative cohort members. Each donor provided a peripheral blood sample, and peripheral blood mononuclear cells were used for TCR beta sequencing. The Qiagen DNeasy Blood Extraction Kit was used to extract genomic DNA from the blood cell samples. Looking up the germline V gene yields CDR1 SGDLS and CDR2 YYNGEE. V and J are truncated by 6 bases and 7 bases respectively, leaving an intervening sequence of 14 bases. The CDR3 runs 13 amino acids, cysteine and phenylalanine included. Left in the record is the CDR3 DNA by itself, 39 bases read in frame from the first base. Comment on this clone: Its antigen is unknown.

Sequenced sample: PBMCs. The sequence was obtained from a man aged 50-59 years in good health and CMV-seronegative. The rearrangement combines TRBV9 with TRBJ2-1, with TRBD2 perhaps the D gene, on 6 matching bases. The CDR3 is CASTPSGRNEQFF. The DNA sequence is given as TGTGCCAGCACCCCGAGTGGGAGGAATGAGCAGTTCTTC.